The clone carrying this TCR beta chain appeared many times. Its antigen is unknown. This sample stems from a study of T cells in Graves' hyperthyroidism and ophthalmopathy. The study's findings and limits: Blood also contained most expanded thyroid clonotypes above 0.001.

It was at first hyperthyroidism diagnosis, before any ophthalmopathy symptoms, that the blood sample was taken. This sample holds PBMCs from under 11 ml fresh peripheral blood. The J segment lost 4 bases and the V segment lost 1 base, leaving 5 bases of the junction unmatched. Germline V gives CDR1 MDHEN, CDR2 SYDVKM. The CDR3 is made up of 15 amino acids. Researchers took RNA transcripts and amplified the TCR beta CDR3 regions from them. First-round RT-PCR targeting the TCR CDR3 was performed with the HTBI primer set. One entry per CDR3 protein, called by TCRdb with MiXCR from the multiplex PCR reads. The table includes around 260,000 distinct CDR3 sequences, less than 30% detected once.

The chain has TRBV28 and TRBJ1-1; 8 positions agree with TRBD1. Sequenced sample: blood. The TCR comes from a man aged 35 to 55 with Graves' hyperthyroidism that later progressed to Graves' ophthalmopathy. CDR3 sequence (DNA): TGTGCCAGCAGTTTATCAGACAGGGGTGGCACTGAAGCTTTCTTT. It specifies CASSLSDRGGTEAFF.